The 27 T cell receptor beta chains reported below all come from one sample, sequenced in a study of identical twins. TCRdb re-called the 5' RACE reads with MiXCR, one entry per CDR3 protein. Of about 450,000 distinct CDR3 sequences in the sample, approximately 17% were seen once. Sequenced: naive T cells sorted from blood. These TCRs come from a man between 45 and 60 years old in good health.

This clonotype came up a few times. The rearrangement uses TRBV4-3 and TRBJ2-1, with TRBD1 matching 7 bases. The J segment lost 3 bases and the V segment lost 0 bases, leaving 11 bases of the junction unmatched. Germline V gives CDR1 LGHNA, CDR2 YSLEER. This CDR3 contains 18 residues. This CDR3 reads CASSQDEGTERLYNEQFF. The CDR3 DNA reads as TGCGCCAGCAGCCAAGATGAAGGGACAGAGAGGCTCTACAATGAGCAGTTCTTC.

This clonotype was found many times. V is TRBV4-1 and J is TRBJ2-2, with D perhaps TRBD1 or TRBD2 (5 bases each). The V end was cut by 1 base, the J end by 6 bases, with 15 bases between. Germline-derived CDR1 and CDR2 are MGHRA and YSYEKL. The CDR3 contains 16 residues. This CDR3 reads CASSQVGVLGAGELFF. For the CDR3, the DNA is TGCGCCAGCAGCCAAGTAGGCGTTCTGGGGGCCGGGGAGCTGTTTTTT.

At least ten counts were recorded for this clonotype. This chain uses TRBV11-2 with TRBJ1-4; TRBD1 matches 9 bases. The germline V gene has CDR1 SGHAT and CDR2 FQNNGV. The junction had 6 bases not matched to a gene; V was cut back by 4 bases and J by 6 bases. The CDR3 has 15 residues. In nucleotides, the CDR3 is TGTGCCAGCAGCTCCCGGGACAGGGCGTATGAAAAACTGTTTTTT. Residues: CASSSRDRAYEKLFF.

Note on this clonotype: A read error is possible here, since a much larger clone lies one base away. This rearrangement joins TRBV7-2 to TRBJ2-7; 8 bases are a match to TRBD1. The CDR3 consists of 14 residues. Per germline, CDR1 SGHTA and CDR2 FQGNSA. With V trimmed by 0 bases and J by 2 bases, 0 bases remained unmatched. The CDR3 DNA reads TGTGCCAGCAGCTTAGCGGGACAGGCCTACGAGCAGTACTTC. Translation gives CASSLAGQAYEQYF.

This clonotype came up a few times. The chain carries TRBV27 and TRBJ2-3; D unclear. This CDR3 is built from 12 residues. Trimming took 10 bases from V and 6 from J, leaving 14 bases between them. Germline values: CDR1 MNHEY, CDR2 SMNVEV (reference sequence). The CDR3 sequence: CATKERTDTQYF. For the CDR3, the DNA is TGTGCCACCAAGGAAAGAACGGATACGCAGTATTTT.

V gene TRBV5-1 combines with J gene TRBJ2-7; D remains unclear. The V gene lost 3 bases and the J gene lost 0 bases, with 10 bases spanning the gap. This CDR3 has 14 amino acids. Germline V CDR1 and CDR2: SGHRS, YFSETQ. The CDR3 sequence: CASSSGPSSYEQYF. CDR3 bases: TGCGCCAGCAGCTCCGGACCGAGCTCCTACGAGCAGTACTTC.

The chain combines TRBV12-3 or TRBV12-4 with TRBJ2-3, with unresolved D. With 6 bases removed from V and 0 bases from J, the gap between germline ends came to 7 bases. The CDR3 consists of 13 residues. CDR3 loop: CASRLTSTDTQYF. CDR3 nucleotide sequence: TGTGCCAGCAGACTGACAAGCACAGATACGCAGTATTTT.

The rearrangement links TRBV5-5 to TRBJ1-2, with TRBD1 as a possible D gene (6 bases). The length of the CDR3 is 15 residues. Looked up from germline, CDR1 is SGHKS and CDR2 is YYEKEE (reference sequence). The V gene lost 4 bases and the J gene lost 0 bases, with 13 bases spanning the gap. The CDR3 nucleotides read TGTGCCAGCAGCCCGGACAGCAACGCTAACTATGGCTACACCTTC. Its protein product is CASSPDSNANYGYTF.

This clonotype was detected only a few times. V and J are TRBV20-1 and TRBJ1-4, with TRBD1 as a possible D gene (6 bases). V was pared by 1 base and J by 13 bases, with 16 bases between. Per the germline V gene, CDR1 is DFQATT and CDR2 is SNEGSKA (reference sequence). The CDR3 totals 13 residues. This chain's CDR3 is CSARATVKGGLFF. The CDR3 DNA is TGCAGTGCTAGAGCGACAGTTAAGGGGGGACTGTTTTTT.

The table lists this clonotype with many counts. The V and J genes are TRBV18 and TRBJ2-1, with no clear D. CDR3 length equals 18 residues. Looked up from germline, CDR1 is KGHSH and CDR2 is LQKENI. Trimming removed 0 bases from V and 2 bases from J, with 17 bases in between. In DNA, the CDR3 is TGTGCCAGCTCACCACCCCTCCTTAGACACCGGGCCTACAATGAGCAGTTCTTC. This codes for CASSPPLLRHRAYNEQFF.

This clonotype was counted ten times or more. The V and J genes are TRBV20-1 and TRBJ2-7, with TRBD2 as a possible D gene (5 bases). CDR1 is DFQATT and CDR2 is SNEGSKA in the germline V gene (reference sequence). V was trimmed by 3 bases and J by 4 bases, leaving 16 bases between them. CDR3 size: 14 residues. CDR3 sequence: CSASGVSRGYEQYF. The DNA of the CDR3 is TGCAGTGCTAGTGGGGTCTCCCGAGGGTACGAGCAGTACTTC.

The sample holds many counts of this clonotype. The chain links TRBV15 to TRBJ2-5; TRBD2 aligns across 10 bases. The ends lost 3 bases at V and 2 bases at J; junction bases unmatched: 6. The CDR3 extends over 16 amino acids. CDR1 is LNHNV and CDR2 is YYDKDF in the germline V gene (reference sequence). The CDR3 DNA sequence: TGTGCCACCAGCAGTTTTGGACTAGCGGAACAAGAGACCCAGTACTTC. Translation gives CATSSFGLAEQETQYF.

This sequence joins TRBV4-3 and TRBJ2-5, with D unresolved. V was clipped by 0 bases and J by 4 bases, with 9 bases between them. Germline V CDR1 and CDR2: LGHNA, YSLEER. The CDR3 is made up of 14 amino acids. DNA for the CDR3: TGCGCCAGCAGCCAAGAGGTAACCGGAGAGACCCAGTACTTC. Protein product: CASSQEVTGETQYF.

DNA for the CDR3: TGTGCCAGCAGCCGCCCAGCCGGGACTCGCTCCTACAATGAGCAGTTCTTC. Residues: CASSRPAGTRSYNEQFF. The chain recombines TRBV6-1 with TRBJ2-1; D may be TRBD2 (6 bases). Trimming took 6 bases from V and 0 from J, leaving 18 bases between them. This CDR3 comprises 17 residues. CDR1 and CDR2 (germline): MNHNS, SASEGT.

This clonotype was seen only a few times. V is TRBV20-1 and J is TRBJ2-3; 13 bases match TRBD2. Trimming took 5 bases from V and 3 from J; bases not matched to a gene: 5. Germline CDR1 and CDR2: DFQATT and SNEGSKA (reference sequence). The CDR3 runs to 15 residues. For the CDR3, the DNA is TGCAGTGCTCAACGGACTAGCGGGAGTACAGATACGCAGTATTTT. Protein: CSAQRTSGSTDTQYF.

This clonotype has only a few counts. V and J are TRBV4-1 and TRBJ1-2; D uncertain. From germline, CDR1 is MGHRA and CDR2 YSYEKL. The CDR3 runs 15 residues. V gave up 0 bases and J gave up 10 bases, with 18 bases separating them. Written as DNA, the CDR3 is TGCGCCAGCAGCCAAGATTGGCGGACTCAGGAGTTCTACACCTTC. Its protein product is CASSQDWRTQEFYTF.

This clonotype has just a few counts. The chain couples TRBV6-5 to TRBJ1-3; D unclear. The CDR3 spans 13 residues. The V end was cut by 3 bases, the J end by 3 bases, with 6 bases between. Germline values: CDR1 MNHEY, CDR2 SVGAGI. The CDR3 bases are TGTGCCAGCAGTTATAGGCTTGGAAACACCATATATTTT. It codes for CASSYRLGNTIYF.

This clonotype has a count of ten or more. The gene calls are TRBV7-6 and TRBJ2-7, with 9 bases that match TRBD2. This CDR3 contains 13 residues. With V trimmed by 5 bases and J by 6 bases, 5 bases remained unmatched. Germline V CDR1 and CDR2: SGHVS, FNYEAQ. In DNA form, the CDR3 reads TGTGCCAGCAGCGGACGGACTAGCGTCGAGCAGTACTTC. Protein product: CASSGRTSVEQYF.

This clonotype was recorded at least ten times. V usage is TRBV4-3 and J usage is TRBJ1-6; D gene ambiguous. V was clipped by 1 base and J by 5 bases, with 6 bases between them. CDR1 and CDR2 from the germline V gene are LGHNA and YSLEER. The CDR3 consists of 14 residues. The CDR3 coding sequence is TGCGCCAGCAGCCAAGGAACGCATAATTCACCCCTCCACTTT. This gives the protein CASSQGTHNSPLHF.

The V call is TRBV5-1, the J call TRBJ2-1; D gene uncertain. Germline values: CDR1 SGHRS, CDR2 YFSETQ. CDR3 length: 15 residues. The ends were cut back, 4 bases at V and 3 bases at J, with 14 bases in the middle. CDR3 in amino acids: CASSVSGYSYNEQFF. DNA for the CDR3: TGCGCCAGCAGCGTATCCGGCTACAGCTACAATGAGCAGTTCTTC.

The CDR3: CASTGEGGNQPQHF. The CDR3 DNA is TGTGCCAGCACCGGGGAGGGGGGAAATCAGCCCCAGCATTTT. The chain recombines TRBV12-3 or TRBV12-4 with TRBJ1-5, with D perhaps matching TRBD1 (6 bases). CDR3 length: 14 residues. Trimming pared 7 bases from V and 4 bases from J, leaving 14 bases between.

Only a few counts were recorded for this clonotype. The CDR3 sequence is CASSLNVLGNTIYF. CDR3 nucleotides: TGTGCCAGCAGTTTAAACGTTCTTGGAAACACCATATATTTT. V gene TRBV28 combines with J gene TRBJ1-3; no firm D call. Germline V gives CDR1 MDHEN, CDR2 SYDVKM. Deletions cut 2 bases from V and 3 bases from J, with 8 bases between. This CDR3 spans 14 amino acids.

The V call is TRBV12-3 or TRBV12-4, the J call TRBJ1-2, with a weak D call TRBD1 (6 bases). The CDR3 contains 13 residues. V lost 4 bases to trimming and J lost 6 bases, with 12 bases between them. CDR3 nucleotide sequence: TGTGCCAGCAGTTCGCGGAGGGACAATGGCTACACCTTC. This encodes CASSSRRDNGYTF.

This clonotype was recorded at least ten times. This chain uses TRBV19 with TRBJ1-1; TRBD1 agrees at 8 bases. Trimming cost V 6 bases and J 5 bases; bases outside gene matches: 11. The germline gives CDR1 LNHDA, CDR2 SQIVND (reference sequence). The CDR3 length is 15 residues. CDR3 nucleotides: TGTGCCAGTAGCCGGCCGGACAGGGTGTCAACTGAAGCTTTCTTT. It yields the protein CASSRPDRVSTEAFF.

V usage is TRBV15 and J usage is TRBJ2-1, with D perhaps given as TRBD1 or TRBD2 (7 bases each). V dropped 1 base and J dropped 1 base, with 11 bases sitting between them. Germline assignment: CDR1 LNHNV and CDR2 YYDKDF (reference sequence). This CDR3 contains 16 residues. The CDR3 spells CATSRAGGGSYNEQFF. The CDR3 DNA reads as TGTGCCACCAGCAGAGCAGGGGGGGGGTCCTACAATGAGCAGTTCTTC.

The sample holds a few counts of this clonotype. The chain links TRBV27 to TRBJ2-3; 9 nucleotides align to TRBD2. The trim removed 3 bases at V and 1 base at J, leaving 5 bases unmatched. This CDR3 is built from 16 residues. Germline lookup yields CDR1 MNHEY and CDR2 SMNVEV (reference sequence). CDR3: CASSFPLAGRTDTQYF. Written as DNA, the CDR3 is TGTGCCAGCAGTTTTCCCCTAGCGGGGCGCACAGATACGCAGTATTTT.

This clonotype was seen more than once but under ten times. V usage is TRBV29-1 and J usage is TRBJ2-1; 7 bases match TRBD2. Trimming removed 6 bases from V and 3 bases from J; junction bases left unmatched: 5. Germline V gives CDR1 SQVTM, CDR2 ANQGSEA. The CDR3 has 13 residues. The CDR3 spells CSVGTTYYNEQFF. CDR3 DNA sequence: TGCAGCGTCGGGACTACCTACTACAATGAGCAGTTCTTC.